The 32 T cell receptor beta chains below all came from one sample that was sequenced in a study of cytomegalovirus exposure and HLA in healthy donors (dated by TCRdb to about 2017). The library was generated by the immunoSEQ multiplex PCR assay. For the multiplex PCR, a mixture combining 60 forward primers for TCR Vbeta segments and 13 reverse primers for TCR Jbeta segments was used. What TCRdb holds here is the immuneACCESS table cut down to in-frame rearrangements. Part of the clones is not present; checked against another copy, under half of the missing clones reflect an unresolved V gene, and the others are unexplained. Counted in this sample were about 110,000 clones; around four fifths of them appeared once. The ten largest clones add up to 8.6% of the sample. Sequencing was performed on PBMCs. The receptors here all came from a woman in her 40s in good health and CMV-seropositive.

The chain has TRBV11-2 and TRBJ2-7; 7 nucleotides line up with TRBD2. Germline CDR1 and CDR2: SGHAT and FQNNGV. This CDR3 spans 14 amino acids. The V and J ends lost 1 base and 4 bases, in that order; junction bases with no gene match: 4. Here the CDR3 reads CASSLGGGWYEQYF. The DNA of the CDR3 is TGTGCCAGCAGCTTAGGGGGGGGATGGTACGAGCAGTACTTC.

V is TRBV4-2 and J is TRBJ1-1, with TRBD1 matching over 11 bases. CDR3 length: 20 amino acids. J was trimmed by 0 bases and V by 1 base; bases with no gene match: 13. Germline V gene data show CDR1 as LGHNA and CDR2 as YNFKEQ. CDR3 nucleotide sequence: TGTGCCAGCAGCCAAGTAAAAGGGGGACAGGGGGTACCTATGAACACTGAAGCTTTCTTT. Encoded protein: CASSQVKGGQGVPMNTEAFF.

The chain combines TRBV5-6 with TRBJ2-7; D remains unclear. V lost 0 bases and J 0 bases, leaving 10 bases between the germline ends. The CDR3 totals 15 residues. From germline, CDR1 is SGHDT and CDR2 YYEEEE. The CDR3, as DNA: TGTGCCAGCAGCTTGGCCTTGGCAAGCTCCTACGAGCAGTACTTC. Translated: CASSLALASSYEQYF.

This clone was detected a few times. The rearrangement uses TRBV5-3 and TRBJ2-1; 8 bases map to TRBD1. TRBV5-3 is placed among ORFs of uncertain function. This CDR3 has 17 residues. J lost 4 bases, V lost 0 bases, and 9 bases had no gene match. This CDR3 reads CARSLARDRSLYNEQFF. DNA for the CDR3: TGTGCCAGAAGCTTGGCCCGGGACAGGAGCCTATACAATGAGCAGTTCTTC.

Here the CDR3 DNA reads TGTGCCAGCAGCTTTGGGACTACCTACAATGAGCAGTTCTTC. Its translation is CASSFGTTYNEQFF. The V call is TRBV5-6, the J call TRBJ2-1; 7 bases are a match to TRBD2. The CDR3 covers 14 residues. V shed 2 bases and J 2 bases; nucleotides not matched to a gene: 1. Germline values: CDR1 SGHDT, CDR2 YYEEEE.

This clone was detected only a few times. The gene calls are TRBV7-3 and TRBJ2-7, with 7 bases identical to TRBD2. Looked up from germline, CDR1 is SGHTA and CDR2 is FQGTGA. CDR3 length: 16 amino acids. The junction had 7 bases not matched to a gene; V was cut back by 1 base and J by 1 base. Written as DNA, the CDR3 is TGTGCCAGCAGCTTAATGGGAGCGGGGCATTCCTACGAGCAGTACTTC. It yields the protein CASSLMGAGHSYEQYF.

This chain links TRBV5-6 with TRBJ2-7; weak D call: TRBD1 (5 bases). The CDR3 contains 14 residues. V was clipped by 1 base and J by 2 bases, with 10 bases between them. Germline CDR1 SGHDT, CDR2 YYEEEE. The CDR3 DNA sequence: TGTGCCAGCAGCTTGATGGGGCATACCTACGAGCAGTACTTC. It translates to CASSLMGHTYEQYF.

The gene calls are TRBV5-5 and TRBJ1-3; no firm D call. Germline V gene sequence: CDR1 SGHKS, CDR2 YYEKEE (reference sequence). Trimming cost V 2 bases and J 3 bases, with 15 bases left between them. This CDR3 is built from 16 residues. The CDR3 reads CASSFLAQRDGNTIYF. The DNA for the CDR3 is TGTGCCAGCAGCTTTCTGGCCCAGCGGGATGGAAACACCATATATTTT.

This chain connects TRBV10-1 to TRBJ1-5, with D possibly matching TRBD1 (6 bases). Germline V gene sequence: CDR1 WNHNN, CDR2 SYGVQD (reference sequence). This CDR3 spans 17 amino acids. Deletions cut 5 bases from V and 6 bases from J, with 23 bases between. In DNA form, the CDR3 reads TGCGCCAGCAGTCTGACTATTAAACAGGGTCTGGGTCAGCCCCAGCATTTT. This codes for CASSLTIKQGLGQPQHF.

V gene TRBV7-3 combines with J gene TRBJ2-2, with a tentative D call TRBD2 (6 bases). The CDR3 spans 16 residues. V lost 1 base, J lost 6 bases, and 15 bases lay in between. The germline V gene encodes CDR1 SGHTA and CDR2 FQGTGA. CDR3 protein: CASSLRSGTHPGELFF. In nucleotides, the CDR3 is TGTGCCAGCAGCTTAAGGTCAGGGACTCACCCCGGGGAGCTGTTTTTT. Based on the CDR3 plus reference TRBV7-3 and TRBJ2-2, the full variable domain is GAGVSQTPSNKVTEKGKYVELRCDPISGHTALYWYRQSLGQGPEFLIYFQGTGAADDSGLPNDRFFAVRPEGSVSTLKIQRTERGDSAVYLCASSLRSGTHPGELFFGEGSRLTVL.

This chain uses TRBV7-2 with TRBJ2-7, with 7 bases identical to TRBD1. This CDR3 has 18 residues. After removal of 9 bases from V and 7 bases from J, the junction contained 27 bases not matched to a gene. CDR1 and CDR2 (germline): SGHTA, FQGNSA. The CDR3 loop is CARSILRSPGQTPDEQYF. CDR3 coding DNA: TGTGCCAGGAGCATCCTTAGAAGTCCGGGACAGACGCCTGATGAGCAGTACTTC.

CDR3 region: CASSLSAGGIEQYF. For the CDR3, the DNA is TGTGCCAGCAGTTTAAGTGCTGGGGGGATCGAGCAGTACTTC. The genes are TRBV27 and TRBJ2-7; weak D call: TRBD2 (6 bases). Germline V lookup: CDR1 MNHEY, CDR2 SMNVEV (reference sequence). Trimming took 2 bases from V and 6 from J, leaving 14 bases between them. The CDR3 is made up of 14 amino acids.

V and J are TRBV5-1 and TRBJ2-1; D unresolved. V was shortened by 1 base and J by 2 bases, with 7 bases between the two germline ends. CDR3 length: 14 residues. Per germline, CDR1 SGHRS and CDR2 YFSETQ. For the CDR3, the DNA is TGCGCCAGCAGCTTGAACACCCCCTACAATGAGCAGTTCTTC. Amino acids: CASSLNTPYNEQFF.

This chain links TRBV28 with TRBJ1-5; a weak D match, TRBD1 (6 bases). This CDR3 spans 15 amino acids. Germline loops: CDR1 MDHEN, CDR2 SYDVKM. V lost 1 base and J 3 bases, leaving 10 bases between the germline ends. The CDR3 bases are TGTGCCAGCAGTTTATCCAGGGGAAACAATCAGCCCCAGCATTTT. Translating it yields CASSLSRGNNQPQHF.

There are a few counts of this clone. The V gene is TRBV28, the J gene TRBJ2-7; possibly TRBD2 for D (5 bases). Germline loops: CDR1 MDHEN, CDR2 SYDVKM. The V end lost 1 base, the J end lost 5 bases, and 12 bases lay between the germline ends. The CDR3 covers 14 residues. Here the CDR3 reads CASSLSRGADEQYF. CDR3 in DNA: TGTGCCAGCAGTTTATCACGGGGTGCCGACGAGCAGTACTTC.

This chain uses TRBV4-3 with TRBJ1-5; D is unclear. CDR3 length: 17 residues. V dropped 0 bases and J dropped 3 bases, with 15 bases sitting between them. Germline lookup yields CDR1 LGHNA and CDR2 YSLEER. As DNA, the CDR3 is TGCGCCAGCAGCCAAGACCCGGCGGCCGTTAACAATCAGCCCCAGCATTTT. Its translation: CASSQDPAAVNNQPQHF.

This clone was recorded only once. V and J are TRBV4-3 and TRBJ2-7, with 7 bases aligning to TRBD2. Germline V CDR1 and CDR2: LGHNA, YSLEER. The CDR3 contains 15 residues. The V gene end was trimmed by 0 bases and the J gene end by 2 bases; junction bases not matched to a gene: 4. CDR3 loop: CASSQDSGGTYEQYF. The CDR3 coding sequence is TGCGCCAGCAGCCAAGACTCCGGGGGGACCTACGAGCAGTACTTC.

The CDR3 bases are TGTGCCAGCTCACCCACGACAGAGAAAGAGACCCAGTACTTC. Translated: CASSPTTEKETQYF. The chain couples TRBV18 to TRBJ2-5, with D perhaps matching TRBD1 (5 bases). Between the trimmed V and J ends, which lost 3 bases and 3 bases, there was a span of 11 bases. The CDR3 is 14 amino acids. Germline V lookup: CDR1 KGHSH, CDR2 LQKENI. The variable domain in full, with the rest retrieved from reference TRBV18 and TRBJ2-5, is NAGVMQNPRHLVRRRGQEARLRCSPMKGHSHVYWYRQLPEEGLKFMVYLQKENIIDESGMPKERFSAEFPKEGPSILRIQQVVRGDSAAYFCASSPTTEKETQYFGPGTRLLVL.

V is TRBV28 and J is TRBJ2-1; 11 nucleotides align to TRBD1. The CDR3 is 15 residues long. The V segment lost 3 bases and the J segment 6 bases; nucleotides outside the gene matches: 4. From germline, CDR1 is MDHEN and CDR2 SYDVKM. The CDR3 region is CASSFYGQGANEQFF. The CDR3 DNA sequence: TGTGCCAGCAGTTTTTACGGACAGGGGGCCAATGAGCAGTTCTTC.

The CDR3 spells CASSWMAGLGGNTIYF. CDR3 DNA sequence: TGTGCCAGCAGTTGGATGGCGGGGCTCGGTGGAAACACCATATATTTT. The chain has TRBV28 and TRBJ1-3; D is possibly TRBD1 (5 bases). Germline V gene lookup returns CDR1 MDHEN and CDR2 SYDVKM. The CDR3 is 16 amino acids. Trimming cost V 4 bases and J 3 bases, with 16 bases left between them.

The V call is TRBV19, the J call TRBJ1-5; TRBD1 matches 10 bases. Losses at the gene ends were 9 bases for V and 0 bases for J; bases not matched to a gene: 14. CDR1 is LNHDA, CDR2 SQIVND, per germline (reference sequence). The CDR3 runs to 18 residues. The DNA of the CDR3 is TGTGCCAGCTTGCCGGGACAGGGGTTAACCTATAGCAATCAGCCCCAGCATTTT. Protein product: CASLPGQGLTYSNQPQHF. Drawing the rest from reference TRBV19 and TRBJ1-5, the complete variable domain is DGGITQSPKYLFRKEGQNVTLSCEQNLNHDAMYWYRQDPGQGLRLIYYSQIVNDFQKGDIAEGYSVSREKKESFPLTVTSAQKNPTAFYLCASLPGQGLTYSNQPQHFGDGTRLSIL.

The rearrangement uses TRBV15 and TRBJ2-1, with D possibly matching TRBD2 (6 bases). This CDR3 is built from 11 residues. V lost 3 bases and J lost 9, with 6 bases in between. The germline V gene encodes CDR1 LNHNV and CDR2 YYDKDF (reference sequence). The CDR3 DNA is TGTGCCACCAGCAGGGGGGGTGAGCAGTTCTTC. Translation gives CATSRGGEQFF.

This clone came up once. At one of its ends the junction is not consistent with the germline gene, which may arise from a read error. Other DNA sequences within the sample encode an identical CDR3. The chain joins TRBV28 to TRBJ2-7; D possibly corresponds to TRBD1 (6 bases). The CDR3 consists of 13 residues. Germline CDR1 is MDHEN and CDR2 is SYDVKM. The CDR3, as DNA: TGCGCCAGTGAGGGACAAGTCTCCTACGAGCAGTACTTC. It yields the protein CASEGQVSYEQYF.

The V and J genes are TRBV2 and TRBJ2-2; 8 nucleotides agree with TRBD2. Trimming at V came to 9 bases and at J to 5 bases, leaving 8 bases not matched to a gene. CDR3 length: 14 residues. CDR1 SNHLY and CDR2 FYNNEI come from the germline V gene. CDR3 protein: CASLSGIRTGELFF. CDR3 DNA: TGTGCCAGTCTTAGCGGGATTAGGACCGGGGAGCTGTTTTTT.

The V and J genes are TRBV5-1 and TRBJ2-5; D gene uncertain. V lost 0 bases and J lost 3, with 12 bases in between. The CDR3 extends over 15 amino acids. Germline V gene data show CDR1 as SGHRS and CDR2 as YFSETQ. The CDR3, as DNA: TGCGCCAGCAGCTTGGAGGCGGTTATGAAAGAGACCCAGTACTTC. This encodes CASSLEAVMKETQYF.

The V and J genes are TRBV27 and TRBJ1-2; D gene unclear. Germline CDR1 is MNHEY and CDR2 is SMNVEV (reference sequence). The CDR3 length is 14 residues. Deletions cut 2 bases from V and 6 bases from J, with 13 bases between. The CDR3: CASSLNRLGDGYTF. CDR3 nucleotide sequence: TGTGCCAGCAGTTTAAATAGGTTGGGAGATGGCTACACCTTC.

This CDR3 is CASSPLTTGEAFF. In DNA, the CDR3 is TGCGCCAGCAGCCCCCTTACTACAGGGGAAGCTTTCTTT. This sequence joins TRBV5-1 and TRBJ1-1, with TRBD1 as a possible D gene (6 bases). With 4 bases removed from V and 8 bases from J, the gap between germline ends came to 15 bases. The CDR3 loop spans 13 amino acids. Germline values: CDR1 SGHRS, CDR2 YFSETQ.

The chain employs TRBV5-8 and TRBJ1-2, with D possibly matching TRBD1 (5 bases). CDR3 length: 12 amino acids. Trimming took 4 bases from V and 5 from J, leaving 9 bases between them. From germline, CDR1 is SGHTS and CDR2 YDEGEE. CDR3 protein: CASSPGGYGYTF. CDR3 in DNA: TGTGCCAGCAGCCCTGGGGGGTATGGCTACACCTTC.

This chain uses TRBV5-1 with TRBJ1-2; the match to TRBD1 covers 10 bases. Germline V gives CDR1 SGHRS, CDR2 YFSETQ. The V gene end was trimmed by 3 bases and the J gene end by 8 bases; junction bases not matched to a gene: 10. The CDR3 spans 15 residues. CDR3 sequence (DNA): TGCGCCAGCAGCTGGGAAGGGACAGGGGCTGAAGGCTACACCTTC. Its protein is CASSWEGTGAEGYTF.

CDR3 protein: CASTLDRGSYNEQFF. The CDR3 DNA reads TGTGCCAGCACCCTAGACAGGGGCTCCTACAATGAGCAGTTCTTC. The gene calls are TRBV5-6 and TRBJ2-1; 8 nucleotides match TRBD1. V shed 6 bases, J shed 0 bases, and the junction held 5 bases outside the gene matches. Looked up from germline, CDR1 is SGHDT and CDR2 is YYEEEE. This CDR3 is built from 15 residues.

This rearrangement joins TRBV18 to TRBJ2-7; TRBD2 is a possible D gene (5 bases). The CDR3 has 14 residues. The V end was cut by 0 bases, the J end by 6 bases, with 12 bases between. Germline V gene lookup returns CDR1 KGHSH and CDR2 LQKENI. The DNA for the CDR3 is TGTGCCAGCTCACCACCATCGGTTAGCGTCGAGCAGTACTTC. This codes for CASSPPSVSVEQYF.

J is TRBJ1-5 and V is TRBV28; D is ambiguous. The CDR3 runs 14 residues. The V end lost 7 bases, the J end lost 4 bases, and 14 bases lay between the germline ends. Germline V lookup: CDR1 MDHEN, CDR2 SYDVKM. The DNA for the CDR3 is TGTGCCAGCAACGGTGTCAGGCTGAATCAGCCCCAGCATTTT. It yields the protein CASNGVRLNQPQHF.